Listed here are 28 T cell receptor beta chains from one sample, sequenced in a study of blood T cells in healthy people across ages. With a J-beta primer mix and a sample-barcoded 5' primer, a second PCR ran about 7 to 12 cycles. Each CDR3 protein is one row after TCRdb ran MiXCR on the 5' RACE reads. The table lists hundreds of thousands of distinct CDR3 sequences, roughly 56% of them singletons. The sequencing input was blood. These receptors were obtained from a man aged 35-49 years in good health.

J is TRBJ1-2 and V is TRBV7-9; TRBD1 aligns across 9 bases. CDR1 SEHNR and CDR2 FQNEAQ come from the germline V gene (reference sequence). The CDR3 is 15 residues long. V dropped 7 bases and J dropped 4; count of bases not matched to a gene: 10. The CDR3 sequence is CASTIMGTGPYGYTF. DNA of the CDR3: TGTGCCAGCACCATCATGGGGACAGGGCCCTATGGCTACACCTTC.

The V and J genes are TRBV7-2 and TRBJ2-5, with 7 bases aligning to TRBD1. CDR1 SGHTA and CDR2 FQGNSA come from the germline V gene. The CDR3 contains 15 residues. The trim removed 5 bases at V and 5 bases at J, leaving 11 bases unmatched. CDR3 coding DNA: TGTGCCAGCAGCCCCAGGGGGACAGCGTTGGAGACCCAGTACTTC. Translation: CASSPRGTALETQYF.

The chain uses TRBV7-3 and TRBJ2-1; tentatively, D is TRBD1 (5 bases). The CDR3 is made up of 16 amino acids. Trimming shortened V by 4 bases and J by 5 bases, and 18 bases separated the two germline ends. Germline lookup yields CDR1 SGHTA and CDR2 FQGTGA. CDR3 bases: TGTGCCAGCAGCTCCAAAGGAGAGGCAGGGAACAATGAGCAGTTCTTC. Its translation: CASSSKGEAGNNEQFF.

This rearrangement joins TRBV5-5 to TRBJ2-3, with 11 bases that match TRBD1. The CDR3 runs to 16 residues. CDR1 is SGHKS and CDR2 is YYEKEE in the germline V gene (reference sequence). Germline trimming cut 5 bases from V and 3 bases from J; bases unmatched to any gene: 8. In nucleotides, the CDR3 is TGTGCCAGCAGTCCCTGGACAGGGGGCTTGACAGATACGCAGTATTTT. Its protein is CASSPWTGGLTDTQYF.

The CDR3 here is CASGEGQAFF. CDR3 in DNA: TGTGCCAGCGGAGAGGGACAAGCTTTCTTT. The rearrangement links TRBV6-6 to TRBJ1-1, with TRBD1 as a possible D gene (5 bases). CDR1 and CDR2 from the germline V gene are MNHNY and SVGAGI (reference sequence). There are 10 residues in the CDR3. Trimming took 8 bases from V and 9 from J, leaving 10 bases between them.

V is TRBV14 and J is TRBJ1-4; D not certain. CDR1 SGHDN and CDR2 FVKESK come from the germline V gene. The CDR3 is 15 residues long. V lost 1 base and J 8 bases, leaving 14 bases between the germline ends. CDR3 sequence: CASSQGVAREEKLFF. The CDR3 region has the DNA TGTGCCAGCAGCCAAGGAGTAGCCAGAGAGGAAAAACTGTTTTTT. The full variable domain, in which reference TRBV14 and TRBJ1-4 provide the parts outside the CDR3, is EAGVTQFPSHSVIEKGQTVTLRCDPISGHDNLYWYRRVMGKEIKFLLHFVKESKQDESGMPNNRFLAERTGGTYSTLKVQPAELEDSGVYFCASSQGVAREEKLFFGSGTQLSVL.

This clonotype was observed a few times. The rearrangement links TRBV3-1 to TRBJ2-3; D may correspond to TRBD1 or TRBD2 (6 bases each). The germline V gene has CDR1 LGHDT and CDR2 YNNKEL (reference sequence). CDR3 length: 15 residues. Trimming took 1 base from V and 5 from J, leaving 13 bases between them. The CDR3 nucleotides read TGTGCCAGCAGCCAAGGAAGGGGGGTTGGAGATACGCAGTATTTT. Its translation is CASSQGRGVGDTQYF.

This chain uses TRBV5-4 with TRBJ2-2; 11 bases are a match to TRBD1. The CDR3 extends over 16 amino acids. Trimming at V came to 4 bases and at J to 7 bases, leaving 9 bases not matched to a gene. Looked up from germline, CDR1 is SGHNT and CDR2 is YYREEE (reference sequence). CDR3 loop: CASSQTGQGGNGELFF. CDR3 nucleotide sequence: TGTGCCAGCAGCCAAACGGGACAGGGGGGGAACGGGGAGCTGTTTTTT.

V is TRBV7-2 and J is TRBJ1-1, with D possibly matching TRBD1 (6 bases). This CDR3 has 17 amino acids. With 4 bases removed from V and 6 bases from J, the gap between germline ends came to 24 bases. Germline values: CDR1 SGHTA, CDR2 FQGNSA. Here the CDR3 reads CASSSDTGSGLNSEAFF. DNA for the CDR3: TGTGCCAGCAGCTCGGACACAGGGAGCGGACTAAACTCTGAAGCTTTCTTT.

CDR3 sequence (DNA): TGCAGTGCTAGGCCGGTAACCCATGAGCAGTTCTTC. Translation: CSARPVTHEQFF. This chain links TRBV20-1 with TRBJ2-1; D call uncertain. The germline V and J ends were trimmed by 3 bases and 8 bases, with 11 bases remaining between them. This CDR3 is built from 12 residues. Germline V gene data show CDR1 as DFQATT and CDR2 as SNEGSKA (reference sequence).

The chain has TRBV28 and TRBJ1-4; D may be TRBD1 (6 bases). The CDR3 has 18 residues. Germline CDR1 is MDHEN and CDR2 is SYDVKM. Trimming removed 1 base from V and 8 bases from J, with 23 bases in between. The CDR3 region has the DNA TGTGCCAGCAGTTTATCCCCCCGAACAGGGTTTGTCCCCGAAAAACTGTTTTTT. It translates to CASSLSPRTGFVPEKLFF.

This clonotype turned up a few times. V and J are TRBV6-2 or TRBV6-3 and TRBJ1-2; D gene uncertain. Trimming removed 4 bases from V and 0 bases from J, with 12 bases in between. Germline-derived CDR1 and CDR2 are MNHEY and SVGEGT. The CDR3 spans 15 residues. The CDR3 here is CASSSFQAANYGYTF. CDR3 sequence (DNA): TGTGCCAGCAGTTCTTTCCAGGCAGCTAACTATGGCTACACCTTC.

The chain couples TRBV2 to TRBJ1-2; TRBD1 aligns across 8 bases. The V and J ends lost 2 bases and 5 bases, in that order; junction bases with no gene match: 7. The length of the CDR3 is 15 residues. Germline V gene data show CDR1 as SNHLY and CDR2 as FYNNEI. CDR3 bases: TGTGCCAGCAGTGAAACGGGACAGGAAATATATGGCTACACCTTC. Its protein is CASSETGQEIYGYTF.

This chain uses TRBV6-1 with TRBJ2-5, with 16 bases lining up with TRBD2. CDR3 length: 17 residues. The V and J ends lost 5 bases and 9 bases, in that order; junction bases with no gene match: 12. Germline V gives CDR1 MNHNS, CDR2 SASEGT. CDR3: CASSTMGLAGGPEAQYF. The CDR3 DNA reads as TGTGCCAGCAGTACCATGGGACTAGCGGGAGGGCCTGAGGCCCAGTACTTC.

This chain joins TRBV20-1 and TRBJ2-3; 8 positions agree with TRBD2. The CDR3 totals 14 residues. The germline CDR1 and CDR2 sequences are DFQATT and SNEGSKA (reference sequence). With 4 bases clipped from V and 1 base from J, the junction kept 4 bases outside the gene matches. This CDR3 reads CSANPTSGTDTQYF. CDR3 sequence (DNA): TGCAGTGCTAACCCGACTAGCGGCACAGATACGCAGTATTTT.

The chain recombines TRBV7-9 with TRBJ2-7; a possible D gene is TRBD2 (5 bases). The ends were cut back, 5 bases at V and 7 bases at J, with 21 bases in the middle. Germline values: CDR1 SEHNR, CDR2 FQNEAQ (reference sequence). This CDR3 has 15 amino acids. CDR3 loop: CASSVLGSPYNEQYF. The CDR3 coding sequence is TGTGCCAGCAGCGTACTAGGCTCGCCCTACAATGAGCAGTACTTC.

The rearrangement links TRBV28 to TRBJ2-7; weak D call: TRBD1 (6 bases). The CDR3 is 15 residues long. Between the trimmed V and J ends, which lost 5 bases and 7 bases, there was a span of 21 bases. Germline CDR1 is MDHEN and CDR2 is SYDVKM. The CDR3, as DNA: TGTGCCAGCAGTCTTCCTCGGGGCCCTACAGGGGAGCAGTACTTC. Translating gives CASSLPRGPTGEQYF. Full variable domain (remainder filled in from reference TRBV28 and TRBJ2-7): DVKVTQSSRYLVKRTGEKVFLECVQDMDHENMFWYRQDPGLGLRLIYFSYDVKMKEKGDIPEGYSVSREKKERFSLILESASTNQTSMYLCASSLPRGPTGEQYFGPGTRLTVT.

DNA of the CDR3: TGTGCCATCAGCGAAGCTACTAGCGGGGCCTACAATGAGCAGTACTTC. It codes for CAISEATSGAYNEQYF. The chain links TRBV10-3 to TRBJ2-1, with 10 bases aligning to TRBD2. The DNA end is more similar to TRBJ2-7, so the J call may be wrong. The germline V gene has CDR1 ENHRY and CDR2 SYGVKD. This CDR3 region has 16 residues.

The chain has TRBV6-5 and TRBJ2-5, with D hard to call. The CDR3 spans 15 residues. Trimming shortened V by 0 bases and J by 2 bases, and 10 bases separated the two germline ends. CDR1 and CDR2 (germline): MNHEY, SVGAGI. This chain's CDR3 is CASSYSESVQETQYF. CDR3 nucleotide sequence: TGTGCCAGCAGTTACTCGGAGTCAGTACAAGAGACCCAGTACTTC.

This clonotype was observed a single time. The rearrangement joins TRBV3-1 to TRBJ1-2; D remains unclear. This CDR3 has 13 amino acids. With 2 bases removed from V and 4 bases from J, the gap between germline ends came to 8 bases. Germline V gene data show CDR1 as LGHDT and CDR2 as YNNKEL (reference sequence). The CDR3 spells CASSQPLGYGYTF. CDR3 DNA sequence: TGTGCCAGCAGCCAACCCCTAGGCTATGGCTACACCTTC.

In this sample, this clonotype turned up a few times. V is TRBV5-1 and J is TRBJ1-6; D gene uncertain. Germline-derived CDR1 and CDR2 are SGHRS and YFSETQ. Trimming pared 0 bases from V and 6 bases from J, leaving 4 bases between. CDR3 size: 13 residues. The CDR3 sequence is CASSLDSNSPLHF. The CDR3 nucleotides are TGCGCCAGCAGCTTGGACAGTAATTCACCCCTCCACTTT.

The J gene is TRBJ2-5, the V gene TRBV2; TRBD1 is a possible D gene (6 bases). The J call may be incorrect, as the DNA end agrees better with TRBJ2-7. There are 12 residues in the CDR3. In germline, CDR1 is SNHLY, CDR2 FYNNEI. Written as DNA, the CDR3 is TGTGCCACTAAGGGGACAACCTACGAGCAGTACTTC. Protein sequence: CATKGTTYEQYF.

This clonotype occurred a few times. The gene calls are TRBV6-6 and TRBJ2-2; the match to TRBD2 covers 7 bases. Unmatched junction bases numbered 7, after V lost 2 bases and J lost 4 bases. Germline-derived CDR1 and CDR2 are MNHNY and SVGAGI (reference sequence). This CDR3 comprises 16 residues. CDR3: CASSYSSSGATGELFF. CDR3 sequence (DNA): TGTGCCAGCAGTTACAGCTCTAGCGGCGCCACCGGGGAGCTGTTTTTT.

This clonotype was picked up a small number of times. Its ends do not fully match the called genes, so a read error is possible. This chain uses TRBV15 with TRBJ2-1; the D is unclear. Germline assignment: CDR1 LNHNV and CDR2 YYDKDF (reference sequence). The CDR3 loop spans 13 amino acids. DNA for the CDR3: TGTGCTACCAGCAGAGTCGGCAGCTATGAGCAGTTCTTC. It is translated as CATSRVGSYEQFF.

The CDR3 here is CASSPRQSVDEQYF. The CDR3 region has the DNA TGTGCCAGCAGCCCCCGACAGAGTGTCGACGAGCAGTACTTC. The chain combines TRBV9 with TRBJ2-5; tentatively, D is TRBD1 (5 bases). The DNA end favors TRBJ2-7, so the J call may be wrong. The CDR3 is made up of 14 amino acids. CDR1 is SGDLS and CDR2 is YYNGEE in the germline V gene.

The rearrangement uses TRBV6-1 and TRBJ2-6; maybe TRBD1 (7 bases). Trimming took off 7 bases at V and 1 base at J, with 17 bases between the two ends. This CDR3 comprises 17 residues. Germline assignment: CDR1 MNHNS and CDR2 SASEGT. The CDR3 sequence: CASNSRGVGSGANVLTF. CDR3 nucleotide sequence: TGTGCCAGCAACAGCAGGGGGGTTGGGTCTGGGGCCAACGTCCTGACTTTC.

This rearrangement joins TRBV12-3 or TRBV12-4 to TRBJ1-1; tentatively, D is TRBD1 (5 bases). CDR3 length: 15 amino acids. Trimming removed 6 bases from V and 1 base from J, with 15 bases in between. In DNA form, the CDR3 reads TGTGCCAGCAGCCCGGGGGTCCAGACGAACACTGAAGCTTTCTTT. It is translated as CASSPGVQTNTEAFF.

The chain employs TRBV7-9 and TRBJ2-1; D is unclear. The CDR3 length is 14 residues. Trimming pared 3 bases from V and 0 bases from J, leaving 6 bases between. Germline V gives CDR1 SEHNR, CDR2 FQNEAQ (reference sequence). The CDR3 DNA sequence: TGTGCCAGCAGCTTTGAGAGCTCCTACAATGAGCAGTTCTTC. This sequence encodes CASSFESSYNEQFF.